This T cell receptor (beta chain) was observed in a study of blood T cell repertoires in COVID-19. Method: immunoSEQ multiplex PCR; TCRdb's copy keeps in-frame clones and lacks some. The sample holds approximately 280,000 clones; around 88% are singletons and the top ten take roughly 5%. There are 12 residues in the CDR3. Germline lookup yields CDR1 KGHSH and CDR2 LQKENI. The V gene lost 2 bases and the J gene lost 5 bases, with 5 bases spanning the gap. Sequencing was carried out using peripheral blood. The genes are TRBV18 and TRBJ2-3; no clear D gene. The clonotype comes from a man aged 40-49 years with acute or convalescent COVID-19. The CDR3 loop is CASSPFQDTQYF. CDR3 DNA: TGTGCCAGCTCACCATTTCAAGATACGCAGTATTTT.